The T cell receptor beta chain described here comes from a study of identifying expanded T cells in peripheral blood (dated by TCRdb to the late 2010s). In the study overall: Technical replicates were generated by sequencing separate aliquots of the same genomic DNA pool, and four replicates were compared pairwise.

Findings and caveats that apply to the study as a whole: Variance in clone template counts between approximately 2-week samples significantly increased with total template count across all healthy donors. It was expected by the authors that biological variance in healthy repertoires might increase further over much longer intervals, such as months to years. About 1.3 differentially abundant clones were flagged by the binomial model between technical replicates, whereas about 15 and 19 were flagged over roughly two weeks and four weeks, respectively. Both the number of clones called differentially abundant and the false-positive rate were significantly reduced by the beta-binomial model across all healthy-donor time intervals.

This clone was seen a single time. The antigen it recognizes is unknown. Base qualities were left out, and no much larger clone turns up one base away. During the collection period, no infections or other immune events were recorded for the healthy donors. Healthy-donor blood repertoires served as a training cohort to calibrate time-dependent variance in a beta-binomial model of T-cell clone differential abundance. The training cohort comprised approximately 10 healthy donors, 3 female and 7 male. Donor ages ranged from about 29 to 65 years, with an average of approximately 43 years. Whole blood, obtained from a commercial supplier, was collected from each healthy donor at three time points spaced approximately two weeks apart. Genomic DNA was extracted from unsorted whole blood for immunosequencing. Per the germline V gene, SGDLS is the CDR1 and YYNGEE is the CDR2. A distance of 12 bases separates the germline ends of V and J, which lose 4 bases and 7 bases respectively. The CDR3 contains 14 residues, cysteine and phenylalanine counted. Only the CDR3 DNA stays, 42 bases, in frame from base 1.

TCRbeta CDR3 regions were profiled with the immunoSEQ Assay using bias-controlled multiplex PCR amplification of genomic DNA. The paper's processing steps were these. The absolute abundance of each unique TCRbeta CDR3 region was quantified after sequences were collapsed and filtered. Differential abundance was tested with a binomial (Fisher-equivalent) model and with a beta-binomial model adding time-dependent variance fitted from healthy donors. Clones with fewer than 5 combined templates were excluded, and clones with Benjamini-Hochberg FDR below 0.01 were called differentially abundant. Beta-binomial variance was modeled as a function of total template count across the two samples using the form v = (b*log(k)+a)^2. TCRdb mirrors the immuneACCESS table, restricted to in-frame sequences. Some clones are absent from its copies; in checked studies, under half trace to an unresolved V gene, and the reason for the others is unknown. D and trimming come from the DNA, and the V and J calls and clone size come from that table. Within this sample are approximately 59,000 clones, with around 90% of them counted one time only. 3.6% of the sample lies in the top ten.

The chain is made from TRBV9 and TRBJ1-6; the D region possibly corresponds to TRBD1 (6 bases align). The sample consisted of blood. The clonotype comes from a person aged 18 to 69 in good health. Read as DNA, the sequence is TGTGCCAGCAGCCCTACAGGGCCGAATTCACCCCTCCACTTT. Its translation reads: CASSPTGPNSPLHF.